This T cell receptor (beta chain) was retrieved from a study of cytomegalovirus exposure and HLA in healthy donors. This CDR3 has 15 amino acids. The germline gives CDR1 MDHEN, CDR2 SYDVKM. The V end was cut by 3 bases, the J end by 0 bases, with 6 bases between. Primers included in the PCR were 60 Vbeta and 13 Jbeta primers. The protocol was immunoSEQ multiplex PCR, while the TCRdb copy is restricted to in-frame clones and leaves out a portion. The profile shows approximately 90,000 clones, roughly two thirds of them singletons. The rearrangement joins TRBV28 to TRBJ2-6, with unresolved D. The sequenced sample consisted of PBMCs. This receptor was obtained from a woman between 25 and 40 years old in good health and CMV-seronegative. The CDR3 DNA reads as TGTGCCAGCAGTTTGCAGTACTCTGGGGCCAACGTCCTGACTTTC. Protein product: CASSLQYSGANVLTF.